The 32 T cell receptor beta chains listed next were all sequenced from one sample in a study of T cell responses to AZD1222 COVID-19 vaccine. Using immunoSEQ multiplex PCR, the repertoire was profiled, and TCRdb retains in-frame clones only, with some absent. The profile shows around 100,000 clones, about 87% of them singletons. The sample consisted of peripheral blood, taken on day 0 of AZD1222 vaccination. These receptors came from an adult in good health.

The chain has TRBV5-4 and TRBJ2-7; 8 nucleotides agree with TRBD1. V was pared by 4 bases and J by 2 bases, with 8 bases of the junction left unmatched. This CDR3 has 15 residues. Germline CDR1 and CDR2: SGHNT and YYREEE (reference sequence). The CDR3 protein is CASSRLGQAPYEQYF. The CDR3 DNA reads TGTGCCAGCAGCCGGTTGGGACAGGCGCCCTACGAGCAGTACTTC.

The chain combines TRBV29-1 with TRBJ2-3; 9 nucleotides align to TRBD2. In germline, CDR1 is SQVTM, CDR2 ANQGSEA. V was clipped by 3 bases and J by 2 bases; unmatched bases: 9. This CDR3 is built from 16 residues. CDR3 coding DNA: TGCAGCGTTGATCGCGGCAGCGGGGGGTTCACAGATACGCAGTATTTT. Protein product: CSVDRGSGGFTDTQYF.

This chain joins TRBV27 and TRBJ2-7; tentatively, D is TRBD1 or TRBD2 (5 bases each). V lost 8 bases and J lost 9, with 29 bases in between. This CDR3 has 16 amino acids. CDR1 is MNHEY and CDR2 is SMNVEV in the germline V gene (reference sequence). CDR3 coding DNA: TGTGCCAGCTTTAACACACACAGGTCCCCCGCGGCGGGGCAGTACTTC. Translation: CASFNTHRSPAAGQYF.

V and J are TRBV2 and TRBJ1-1; D is unclear. Trimming took 3 bases from V and 1 from J, leaving 9 bases between them. Germline assignment: CDR1 SNHLY and CDR2 FYNNEI. The CDR3 runs to 14 residues. This CDR3 is CASSELGRNTEAFF. CDR3 bases: TGTGCCAGCAGTGAGCTGGGCCGGAACACTGAAGCTTTCTTT. The whole variable domain, remainder taken from reference TRBV2 and TRBJ1-1, is EPEVTQTPSHQVTQMGQEVILRCVPISNHLYFYWYRQILGQKVEFLVSFYNNEISEKSEIFDDQFSVERPDGSNFTLKIRSTKLEDSAMYFCASSELGRNTEAFFGQGTRLTVV.

This clone appeared once. The chain joins TRBV19 to TRBJ1-5; D uncertain. Germline V lookup: CDR1 LNHDA, CDR2 SQIVND (reference sequence). V lost 5 bases, J lost 3 bases, and 8 bases lay in between. The CDR3 spans 13 residues. CDR3 loop: CASSFGSNQPQHF. The DNA for the CDR3 is TGTGCCAGTAGTTTTGGGTCCAATCAGCCCCAGCATTTT.

The CDR3 nucleotides read TGTGCCAGCAGCCGAGACAGGCGCAACACCGGGGAGCTGTTTTTT. Encoded protein: CASSRDRRNTGELFF. V and J are TRBV4-2 and TRBJ2-2; maybe TRBD1 (6 bases). Trimming removed 4 bases at V and 2 bases at J, with 11 bases between. CDR3 size: 15 residues. Germline loops: CDR1 LGHNA, CDR2 YNFKEQ.

This chain joins TRBV9 and TRBJ2-1; D possibly uses TRBD1 or TRBD2 (6 bases each). CDR3 length equals 16 residues. Deletions cut 0 bases from V and 1 base from J, with 11 bases between. Germline V lookup: CDR1 SGDLS, CDR2 YYNGEE. CDR3 region: CASSVVGGPSYNEQFF. The CDR3 DNA follows: TGTGCCAGCAGCGTAGTAGGGGGGCCGTCCTACAATGAGCAGTTCTTC.

The chain combines TRBV13 with TRBJ2-7, with 9 bases that match TRBD1. V was clipped by 6 bases and J by 2 bases; unmatched bases: 11. The CDR3 length is 16 residues. Germline CDR1 reads PRHDT; CDR2 reads FYEKMQ (reference sequence). Here the CDR3 DNA reads TGTGCCAGCAGACAAACCTCCGGGACAGGGCCCTACGAGCAGTACTTC. It yields the protein CASRQTSGTGPYEQYF.

The rearrangement joins TRBV5-5 to TRBJ2-1; no definite D call. The germline gives CDR1 SGHKS, CDR2 YYEKEE (reference sequence). The CDR3 length is 14 residues. V was clipped by 0 bases and J by 0 bases, with 4 bases between them. The chain's CDR3 is CASSLGGSYNEQFF. The CDR3, as DNA: TGTGCCAGCAGCTTGGGGGGCTCCTACAATGAGCAGTTCTTC.

V is TRBV6-2 or TRBV6-3 and J is TRBJ2-2; D is possibly TRBD1 or TRBD2 (5 bases each). The CDR3 consists of 14 residues. Between the trimmed V and J ends, which lost 5 bases and 4 bases, there was a span of 11 bases. Germline CDR1 reads MNHEY; CDR2 reads SVGEGT. CDR3 DNA sequence: TGTGCCAGCAGTGGGTGGGACCCCACCGGGGAGCTGTTTTTT. Its translation is CASSGWDPTGELFF.

This chain links TRBV6-2 or TRBV6-3 with TRBJ1-4; unclear D gene. CDR1 and CDR2 (germline): MNHEY, SVGEGT. The CDR3 totals 12 residues. Deletions cut 5 bases from V and 7 bases from J, with 8 bases between. The CDR3 DNA sequence: TGTGCCAGCAGTGAGGGCCGTGAAAAACTGTTTTTT. Encoded protein: CASSEGREKLFF.

The chain is built from TRBV3-1 (or the pseudogene TRBV3-2) and TRBJ1-4; weak D call: TRBD1 (6 bases). CDR1 is LGHDT and CDR2 is YNNKEL in the germline V gene (reference sequence). With 3 bases removed from V and 8 bases from J, the gap between germline ends came to 16 bases. The CDR3 contains 15 residues. The DNA for the CDR3 is TGTGCCAGCAGCCAGCTACAGGGAGGAGGCGAAAAACTGTTTTTT. Translation gives CASSQLQGGGEKLFF.

V is TRBV5-8 and J is TRBJ1-4; tentatively, D is TRBD1 (5 bases). The CDR3 has 14 residues. CDR1 and CDR2 from the germline V gene are SGHTS and YDEGEE. With 0 bases removed from V and 7 bases from J, the gap between germline ends came to 10 bases. CDR3 DNA sequence: TGTGCCAGCAGCTTGGGTCAGGGTGGTGAAAAACTGTTTTTT. Protein: CASSLGQGGEKLFF. The full variable domain, rest sourced from reference TRBV5-8 and TRBJ1-4, is EAGVTQSPTHLIKTRGQQATLRCSPISGHTSVYWYQQALGLGLQFLLWYDEGEERNRGNFPPRFSGRQFPNYSSELNVNALELEDSALYLCASSLGQGGEKLFFGSGTQLSVL.

This chain links TRBV11-3 with TRBJ2-3; 10 nucleotides agree with TRBD2. Germline V gene lookup returns CDR1 SGHNT and CDR2 YENEEA. J was trimmed by 0 bases and V by 5 bases; bases with no gene match: 5. This CDR3 contains 16 residues. CDR3 nucleotide sequence: TGTGCCAGCAGCCTGGGACTAGCGTCTAGCACAGATACGCAGTATTTT. It yields the protein CASSLGLASSTDTQYF.

The chain is built from TRBV15 and TRBJ1-4, with TRBD1 matching over 10 bases. V was clipped by 3 bases and J by 6 bases; unmatched bases: 10. Germline lookup yields CDR1 LNHNV and CDR2 YYDKDF (reference sequence). This CDR3 contains 17 residues. CDR3 amino acids: CATSRGNLGTGDEKLFF. Here the CDR3 DNA reads TGTGCCACCAGCAGGGGGAACCTCGGGACAGGGGATGAAAAACTGTTTTTT.

The chain is built from TRBV7-2 and TRBJ2-2; D ambiguous. The V end lost 1 base, the J end lost 6 bases, and 12 bases lay between the germline ends. The CDR3 sequence is 15 residues long. The germline V gene has CDR1 SGHTA and CDR2 FQGNSA. The CDR3 loop is CASSLERPAAGELFF. The CDR3 DNA is TGTGCCAGCAGCTTAGAACGGCCCGCCGCCGGGGAGCTGTTTTTT.

This chain uses TRBV7-2 with TRBJ1-1; no clear D. CDR3 length: 16 residues. The V end was cut by 2 bases, the J end by 2 bases, with 15 bases between. Germline CDR1 is SGHTA and CDR2 is FQGNSA. The CDR3 DNA follows: TGTGCCAGCAGCTTAAGGGTTTCCCTAGGTAACACTGAAGCTTTCTTT. Amino acids: CASSLRVSLGNTEAFF.

This chain links TRBV7-2 with TRBJ1-5, with a weak D call TRBD1 (6 bases). Trimming pared 5 bases from V and 7 bases from J, leaving 18 bases between. Germline V gene lookup returns CDR1 SGHTA and CDR2 FQGNSA. CDR3 size: 15 residues. For the CDR3, the DNA is TGTGCCAGCAGCATGGGGGGGGGCGCAGGGCAGCCCCAGCATTTT. It encodes CASSMGGGAGQPQHF.

This chain links TRBV5-4 with TRBJ1-1; 7 positions match TRBD1. Losses at the gene ends were 0 bases for V and 0 bases for J; bases not matched to a gene: 8. The CDR3 sequence is 17 residues long. Germline V gene sequence: CDR1 SGHNT, CDR2 YYREEE (reference sequence). The CDR3 region has the DNA TGTGCCAGCAGCTTGGGACAGGGCCTTATTATGAACACTGAAGCTTTCTTT. It encodes CASSLGQGLIMNTEAFF.

The J gene is TRBJ1-2, the V gene TRBV7-2; 8 bases map to TRBD1. Germline loops: CDR1 SGHTA, CDR2 FQGNSA. This CDR3 is built from 14 residues. J was trimmed by 4 bases and V by 1 base; bases with no gene match: 2. This CDR3 is CASSLGTGIYGYTF. The CDR3 nucleotides are TGTGCCAGCAGCTTAGGGACAGGGATCTATGGCTACACCTTC.

The chain joins TRBV6-5 to TRBJ1-6, with 7 positions matching TRBD1. Germline V gene lookup returns CDR1 MNHEY and CDR2 SVGAGI. V trimming: 10 bases; J trimming: 7 bases; junction bases outside the gene matches: 7. This CDR3 is built from 13 residues. For the CDR3, the DNA is TGTGCCACTAAAGACAGGGCCAATTCACCCCTCCACTTT. Translated: CATKDRANSPLHF.

The chain joins TRBV5-4 to TRBJ2-5; TRBD2 aligns across 11 bases. Germline V gives CDR1 SGHNT, CDR2 YYREEE (reference sequence). This CDR3 region has 17 residues. J lost 1 base, V lost 4 bases, and 9 bases had no gene match. CDR3 sequence reads: CASSRPPTSGAQETQYF. Written as DNA, the CDR3 is TGTGCCAGCAGCCGCCCTCCGACTAGCGGGGCCCAAGAGACCCAGTACTTC. The full variable domain, in which reference TRBV5-4 and TRBJ2-5 provide the parts outside the CDR3, is ETGVTQSPTHLIKTRGQQVTLRCSSQSGHNTVSWYQQALGQGPQFIFQYYREEENGRGNFPPRFSGLQFPNYSSELNVNALELDDSALYLCASSRPPTSGAQETQYFGPGTRLLVL.

The table lists this clone with a count of one. The J gene is TRBJ2-3, the V gene TRBV7-6; tentative D call: TRBD1 (7 bases). Germline CDR1 reads SGHVS; CDR2 reads FNYEAQ. The CDR3 extends over 17 amino acids. Trimming stripped 3 bases from V and 3 bases from J, with 19 bases between. In DNA form, the CDR3 reads TGTGCCAGCAGCTTCCACGGGGGACAGATGCAGACAGATACGCAGTATTTT. It is translated as CASSFHGGQMQTDTQYF.

This clone appeared once. The chain recombines TRBV28 with TRBJ1-1, with 7 bases lining up with TRBD1. CDR1 is MDHEN and CDR2 is SYDVKM in the germline V gene. This CDR3 is 13 amino acids long. Unmatched junction bases numbered 4, after V lost 6 bases and J lost 3 bases. The CDR3 nucleotides read TGTGCCAGCAGAGGGGGCGCCGACACTGAAGCTTTCTTT. It codes for CASRGGADTEAFF.

A few counts support this clone. This chain connects TRBV3-1 (or the pseudogene TRBV3-2) to TRBJ1-4; 7 bases are a match to TRBD1. The CDR3 consists of 15 residues. Losses at the gene ends were 1 base for V and 5 bases for J; bases not matched to a gene: 4. Germline V gene sequence: CDR1 LGHDT, CDR2 YNNKEL (reference sequence). CDR3 residues: CASSQAPGGNEKLFF. In DNA form, the CDR3 reads TGTGCCAGCAGCCAAGCCCCAGGGGGGAATGAAAAACTGTTTTTT.

This chain joins TRBV6-2 or TRBV6-3 and TRBJ1-5; D is ambiguous. V shed 0 bases and J shed 7 bases, with 7 bases lying between them. The CDR3 runs 13 residues. From germline, CDR1 is MNHEY and CDR2 SVGEGT. CDR3 residues: CASSYSTKQPQHF. DNA of the CDR3: TGTGCCAGCAGTTACTCGACCAAGCAGCCCCAGCATTTT.

The chain is built from TRBV5-4 and TRBJ1-1, with D maybe TRBD1 (5 bases). In germline, CDR1 is SGHNT, CDR2 YYREEE (reference sequence). V lost 0 bases and J lost 4, with 10 bases in between. The CDR3 runs 14 residues. The CDR3 coding sequence is TGTGCCAGCAGCTTGGATAAGGGGTCCACTGAAGCTTTCTTT. This gives the protein CASSLDKGSTEAFF.

This chain uses TRBV6-2 or TRBV6-3 with TRBJ1-1, with D possibly being TRBD1 (6 bases). Trimming cost V 2 bases and J 3 bases, with 22 bases left between them. CDR1 is MNHEY and CDR2 is SVGEGT in the germline V gene. The CDR3 contains 18 residues. In nucleotides, the CDR3 is TGTGCCAGCAGTTACCAATCGGGGCAGGGGACGAGGTACACTGAAGCTTTCTTT. This translates into CASSYQSGQGTRYTEAFF.

J is TRBJ2-3 and V is TRBV6-5; 11 nucleotides match TRBD2. Germline V gene data show CDR1 as MNHEY and CDR2 as SVGAGI. The CDR3 runs to 14 residues. Trimming at V came to 7 bases and at J to 6 bases, leaving 6 bases not matched to a gene. DNA of the CDR3: TGTGCCAGCACACCGGGACTAGCGGTGGATACGCAGTATTTT. Translating gives CASTPGLAVDTQYF.

Here the CDR3 DNA reads TGTGCCAGCAGTCGTGGGTATGGCTACACCTTC. It specifies CASSRGYGYTF. J is TRBJ1-2 and V is TRBV6-1; no clear D gene. The germline V and J ends were trimmed by 5 bases and 5 bases, with 6 bases remaining between them. Germline CDR1 is MNHNS and CDR2 is SASEGT. This CDR3 region has 11 residues.

This clone was recorded once. The V and J genes are TRBV4-3 and TRBJ2-1; 9 nucleotides align to TRBD2. This CDR3 contains 17 residues. In germline, CDR1 is LGHNA, CDR2 YSLEER. J lost 5 bases, V lost 0 bases, and 8 bases had no gene match. CDR3 amino acids: CASSQDRASGAHNEQFF. CDR3 nucleotide sequence: TGCGCCAGCAGCCAAGATCGGGCTAGCGGGGCCCACAATGAGCAGTTCTTC.

The chain links TRBV12-3 or TRBV12-4 to TRBJ2-5; no clear D gene. The CDR3 runs 13 residues. V shed 6 bases and J shed 4 bases, with 12 bases lying between them. CDR3 DNA: TGTGCCAGCAGGAACAGACGGACAGAGACCCAGTACTTC. As protein: CASRNRRTETQYF.